Below, one T cell receptor (beta chain) is given with its context. What it recognizes is unknown. The CDR3 totals 15 residues. Germline CDR1 and CDR2: SEHNR and FQNEAQ (reference sequence). Germline trimming cut 5 bases from V and 1 base from J; bases unmatched to any gene: 5. TCR beta CDR3 region amplification was performed from RNA transcripts. HTBI primers drove first-round RT-PCR of the TCR CDR3. From the multiplex PCR reads, TCRdb called clonotypes with MiXCR, one entry per CDR3 protein. The sample has over 500,000 distinct CDR3 sequences; 40% to 50% are singletons. The entry originates in a study of T cells in Graves' hyperthyroidism and ophthalmopathy. Study-level results: A model of 13 V-J pairs discriminated ophthalmopathy from stable hyperthyroidism.

The source material was peripheral blood or thyroid tissue (not recorded which). This rearrangement joins TRBV7-9 to TRBJ1-1; 9 bases match TRBD1. This sequence originates from an adult woman with Graves' disease, either hyperthyroidism or ophthalmopathy (not recorded which). CDR3 protein: CASSPQGAWNTEAFF. CDR3 sequence (DNA): TGTGCCAGCAGCCCACAGGGGGCTTGGAACACTGAAGCTTTCTTT.